These T cell receptor beta chains were read from a single sample in a study of T cell repertoires in cytomegalovirus infection. TCRdb recomputed calls from the reads with MiXCR, one row per CDR3 protein. The sample includes about 920,000 distinct CDR3 sequences, 31% of them seen just once. Their antigen targets remain unknown. The sample consisted of cultured CD8+ T cells from PBMCs, taken from culture after CMV antigen stimulation. The receptors shown here come from a human donor in good health (CMV status not recorded). Some clones in this sample may be carry-over from other donors' samples. Each CDR3 is given with its conserved first and last residue. D genes are given only for firm matches. Clone size is not always given. Where it is, it says once, few, many or a class for expanded clones.

TRBV28	once	TRBJ1-5	.	CASSLRGAWDQPQHF	TGTGCCAGCAGTTTACGGGGGGCGTGGGATCAGCCCCAGCATTTT
TRBV7-6	few	TRBJ2-2	.	CASSWLGENTGELFF	TGTGCCAGCAGCTGGCTGGGCGAGAACACCGGGGAGCTGTTTTTT
TRBV24-1	.	TRBJ2-1	.	CATSDGYNEQFF	TGTGCCACCAGTGACGGTTACAATGAGCAGTTCTTC
TRBV12-3/TRBV12-4	.	TRBJ1-1	TRBD1	CASSSRTGGPAFF	TGTGCCAGCAGTTCCCGGACAGGGGGCCCAGCTTTCTTT
TRBV27	.	TRBJ2-4	TRBD2	CASSLPRGAAKNIQYF	TGTGCCAGCAGTTTACCGCGGGGGGCCGCCAAAAACATTCAGTACTTC
TRBV2	.	TRBJ1-5	.	CASRVGGNHPQHF	TGTGCCAGCAGGGTGGGGGGGAATCACCCCCAGCATTTT
TRBV6-2/TRBV6-3	.	TRBJ2-5	.	CASSYTGLLETQYF	TGTGCCAGCAGTTACACGGGACTTTTGGAGACCCAGTACTTC
TRBV19	.	TRBJ1-6	.	CASSIAWGGESPLHF	TGTGCCAGTAGTATTGCTTGGGGGGGGGAATCACCCCTCCACTTT
TRBV6-6	.	TRBJ2-3	TRBD1	CASSYSVRDRGFVDTQYF	TGTGCCAGCAGTTACTCGGTTAGGGACAGGGGGTTTGTAGATACGCAGTATTTT
TRBV29-1	many	TRBJ2-1	TRBD2	CSVEGVAGAYNEQFF	TGCAGCGTTGAAGGGGTAGCGGGGGCCTACAATGAGCAGTTCTTC
TRBV12-3/TRBV12-4	many	TRBJ2-4	.	CASSSPRTPENIQYF	TGTGCCAGCAGCTCTCCGAGGACGCCAGAAAACATTCAGTACTTC
TRBV12-3/TRBV12-4	many	TRBJ1-2	TRBD1	CASSATGTSGYTF	TGTGCCAGCAGTGCGACAGGGACCTCGGGCTACACCTTC
TRBV6-8	.	TRBJ2-7	.	CATTPGLVYEQYF	TGTGCCACCACCCCGGGCCTCGTTTACGAGCAGTACTTC
TRBV15	.	TRBJ2-2	.	CATSRDVASLGTGELFF	TGTGCCACCAGCAGAGATGTGGCGTCCTTGGGCACCGGGGAGCTGTTTTTT
TRBV9	.	TRBJ1-4	.	CASSVDTDEKLFF	TGTGCCAGCAGCGTTGATACTGATGAAAAACTGTTTTTT
TRBV10-3	.	TRBJ2-1	TRBD2	CAISESTVSSGGPYNEQFF	TGTGCCATCAGTGAGTCGACGGTGTCTAGCGGGGGACCCTACAATGAGCAGTTCTTC
TRBV27	.	TRBJ2-7	TRBD1	CASSYGTGGGEQYF	TGTGCCAGCAGCTATGGGACAGGGGGCGGCGAGCAGTACTTC
TRBV7-9	.	TRBJ1-6	.	CASSSPTPGHTAGNSPLHF	TGTGCCAGCAGCTCCCCAACACCGGGACATACTGCCGGTAATTCACCCCTCCACTTT
TRBV6-2/TRBV6-3	few	TRBJ1-1	TRBD1	CASSYRDRATEAFF	TGTGCCAGCAGTTACCGGGACAGGGCCACTGAAGCTTTCTTT
TRBV2	.	TRBJ1-1	.	CASKGRDSVNTEAFF	TGTGCCAGCAAGGGCAGGGATTCGGTGAACACTGAAGCTTTCTTT
TRBV19	many	TRBJ1-5	.	CATQDSNQPQHF	TGTGCCACCCAGGATAGCAATCAGCCCCAGCATTTT
TRBV15	.	TRBJ1-5	TRBD1	CATSPSGTGVKQPQHF	TGTGCCACCAGCCCATCAGGGACAGGGGTAAAGCAGCCCCAGCATTTT
TRBV11-3	.	TRBJ2-1	TRBD1	CASSPRTGPRAHEQFF	TGTGCCAGCAGCCCCCGGACAGGTCCCCGCGCCCATGAGCAGTTCTTC
TRBV6-6	.	TRBJ2-5	.	CASSYSAGAEGETQYF	TGTGCCAGCAGTTACTCTGCGGGCGCCGAAGGGGAGACCCAGTACTTC
TRBV6-1	.	TRBJ1-5	TRBD1	CASSELSDRDSNQPQHF	TGTGCCAGCAGTGAATTGTCGGACAGGGATAGCAATCAGCCCCAGCATTTT
TRBV10-3	few	TRBJ2-6	TRBD1	CAISESGTGYYFRRGANVLTF	TGTGCCATCAGTGAGTCCGGGACAGGGTACTATTTTCGTCGGGGGGCCAACGTCCTGACTTTC
TRBV10-3	.	TRBJ2-1	TRBD1	CAISLQGSSYNEQFF	TGTGCCATCAGTTTACAGGGGAGCTCCTACAATGAGCAGTTCTTC
TRBV6-5	few	TRBJ1-1	.	CASSYAGLNTEAFF	TGTGCCAGCAGTTACGCAGGGCTGAACACTGAAGCTTTCTTT
TRBV6-6	few	TRBJ1-1	.	CASSYSRGPNRVGTEAFF	TGTGCCAGCAGTTACTCGCGAGGACCTAACAGGGTTGGCACTGAAGCTTTCTTT
TRBV20-1	.	TRBJ2-3	TRBD1	CSASKPTGGNTDTQYF	TGCAGTGCTTCCAAACCCACAGGGGGAAACACAGATACGCAGTATTTT
TRBV27	.	TRBJ2-3	.	CASSPLVPLDTQYF	TGTGCCAGCAGTCCTCTCGTCCCTCTGGATACGCAGTATTTT
TRBV6-2/TRBV6-3	few	TRBJ1-1	.	CASSAPREDTEAFF	TGTGCCAGCAGTGCCCCCAGGGAGGATACTGAAGCTTTCTTT
TRBV6-2/TRBV6-3	.	TRBJ1-5	.	CASSSRRDFQGNQPQHF	TGTGCCAGCAGTTCTCGGAGGGACTTCCAAGGCAATCAGCCCCAGCATTTT
TRBV2	few	TRBJ1-3	.	CASSPGTPLGTIYF	TGTGCCAGCAGTCCCGGGACACCCTTGGGCACCATATATTTT
TRBV12-3/TRBV12-4	few	TRBJ2-7	TRBD2	CASSAGALPYEQYF	TGTGCCAGCTCAGCGGGGGCCCTTCCCTACGAGCAGTACTTC
TRBV20-1	few	TRBJ2-3	TRBD1	CSARDRGYTDTQYF	TGCAGTGCTCGGGACAGGGGGTACACAGATACGCAGTATTTT
TRBV6-1	.	TRBJ2-1	.	CASSVYSPYNEQFF	TGTGCCAGCAGTGTATACAGTCCCTACAATGAGCAGTTCTTC
TRBV12-3/TRBV12-4	few	TRBJ2-1	.	CASIGGDNEQFF	TGTGCCAGCATTGGAGGAGACAATGAGCAGTTCTTC
TRBV6-5	.	TRBJ1-6	TRBD1	CASSTGGRNSPLHF	TGTGCCAGCAGCACAGGGGGCAGGAATTCACCCCTCCACTTT
TRBV27	.	TRBJ1-2	.	CASKSASYGYTF	TGTGCCAGCAAAAGCGCGAGCTATGGCTACACCTTC
TRBV15	once	TRBJ2-7	.	CATGTSYEQYF	TGTGCCACCGGCACATCCTACGAGCAGTACTTC
TRBV7-6	many	TRBJ2-3	.	CASSPRQDTQYF	TGTGCCAGCAGCCCTCGCCAAGATACGCAGTATTTT
TRBV27	few	TRBJ2-5	.	CASSPRTVAETQYF	TGTGCCAGCAGTCCCCGAACGGTAGCAGAGACCCAGTACTTC
TRBV6-6	few	TRBJ2-7	.	CASSLDHYEQYF	TGTGCCAGCAGCCTGGATCACTACGAGCAGTACTTC
TRBV7-2	many	TRBJ1-5	.	CASSLNQYSNQPQHF	TGTGCCAGCAGCTTAAACCAGTATAGCAATCAGCCCCAGCATTTT
TRBV6-6	few	TRBJ2-6	.	CASSYPGTGISGANVLTF	TGTGCCAGCAGTTACCCCGGGACCGGTATCTCTGGGGCCAACGTCCTGACTTTC
TRBV2	.	TRBJ2-5	.	CASRTGNQETQYF	TGTGCCAGCAGGACGGGGAACCAAGAGACCCAGTACTTC
TRBV25-1	.	TRBJ1-2	.	CASSYSPVSHGYTF	TGTGCCAGCAGTTATTCCCCCGTATCCCATGGCTACACCTTC
TRBV7-6	.	TRBJ2-3	.	CANSARAGDADTQYF	TGTGCCAACAGCGCCCGTGCGGGCGACGCAGATACGCAGTATTTT
TRBV4-3	.	TRBJ1-2	.	CASSQDSGQIYGYTF	TGCGCCAGCAGCCAAGATTCAGGGCAAATCTATGGCTACACCTTC
TRBV14	.	TRBJ2-5	.	CASSARVWGETQYF	TGTGCCAGCAGCGCGAGGGTTTGGGGAGAGACCCAGTACTTC
TRBV12-3/TRBV12-4	few	TRBJ2-7	TRBD1	CASSFNAGGIYEQYF	TGTGCCAGCAGTTTCAACGCAGGGGGCATCTACGAGCAGTACTTC
TRBV9	.	TRBJ2-1	TRBD2	CASSPRGAGGNEQFF	TGTGCCAGCAGCCCCCGCGGAGCGGGGGGAAATGAGCAGTTCTTC
TRBV15	.	TRBJ2-4	.	CATSAGTYLAKNIQYF	TGTGCCACCAGCGCCGGGACCTATTTAGCCAAAAACATTCAGTACTTC
TRBV13	.	TRBJ2-5	.	CASSGRGQPQETQYF	TGTGCCAGCAGTGGCAGGGGCCAACCTCAAGAGACCCAGTACTTC
TRBV6-1	few	TRBJ2-3	TRBD1	CASSPTQGAKDTQYF	TGTGCCAGCAGCCCAACACAGGGGGCTAAAGATACGCAGTATTTT
TRBV19	.	TRBJ2-1	.	CASKWGPYNEQFF	TGTGCCAGTAAATGGGGGCCGTACAATGAGCAGTTCTTC
TRBV6-1	many	TRBJ1-2	.	CASSKIALVGYTF	TGTGCCAGCAGCAAGATTGCCCTGGTGGGCTACACCTTC